This entry features one TCR beta chain sequence. The source of the sample is a study of blood T cell repertoires in COVID-19. Original processing notes: Scientists estimated how many nucleated cells there were by amplifying reference gene primers. Only in-frame clones appear in the TCRdb table, and some are missing; sequencing was by immunoSEQ multiplex PCR. V and J calls and clone size follow that table, whereas D and trimming were derived from the DNA. The data show over 150,000 clones, 85% seen once. CDR1 and CDR2 from the germline V gene are SGHRS and YFSETQ. V shed 2 bases, J shed 3 bases, and the junction held 0 bases outside the gene matches. The CDR3 covers 13 residues.

This chain connects TRBV5-1 to TRBJ1-1, with TRBD1 identical over 8 bases. The clonotype was recovered from an elderly woman with COVID-19, enrolled during active disease. The source material was peripheral blood. CDR3 loop: CASSLQGDTEAFF. The CDR3 DNA is TGCGCCAGCAGCTTACAGGGGGACACTGAAGCTTTCTTT.